A selection of T cell receptor beta chains follows, all from one sample in a study of untreated major depressive disorder. Libraries were prepared by immunoSEQ multiplex PCR; TCRdb keeps only in-frame clonotypes and omits some of them. The table has 15,000 to 20,000 clones, around 90% seen once. The sequenced material came from CD4+ T cells from PBMCs. Receptors were obtained from a woman between 35 and 50 years old with major depressive disorder. Both conserved end residues are part of each CDR3. D genes are given only for firm matches. Size is stated for part of the rows, as once, few or many counts, or as a class when the clone is expanded.

cdr3_aa cdr3_nt j_call v_call d_call clone_size
CASSIGGAVAYGYTF TGTGCCAGCAGCATAGGGGGGGCCGTGGCCTATGGCTACACCTTC TRBJ1-2 TRBV9 . .
CASGLGDEQYF TGTGCCAGCGGCCTGGGGGACGAGCAGTACTTC TRBJ2-7 TRBV7-3 . .
CASSETQANQPQHF TGTGCCAGCAGTGAAACACAGGCCAATCAGCCCCAGCATTTT TRBJ1-5 TRBV6-1 . .
CAWSLQGASPLHF TGTGCCTGGAGTTTACAGGGGGCTTCACCCCTCCACTTT TRBJ1-6 TRBV30 TRBD1 .
CASSPFGQSTDTQYF TGTGCCAGCAGCCCCTTTGGGCAGAGCACAGATACGCAGTATTTT TRBJ2-3 TRBV7-2 . .
CAWSLNPNSPLHF TGTGCCTGGAGTTTAAATCCGAATTCACCCCTCCACTTT TRBJ1-6 TRBV30 . .
CASSLGGSSYGYTF TGCGCCAGCAGCTTGGGGGGGTCGTCGTATGGCTACACCTTC TRBJ1-2 TRBV5-1 . once
CASSQDPGARNTEAFF TGTGCCAGCAGCCAAGATCCCGGGGCCAGGAACACTGAAGCTTTCTTT TRBJ1-1 TRBV4-2 . .
CASSWFGNGELFF . TRBJ2-2 TRBV6-5 . .
CASSESASGSTDTQYF TGCGCCAGCAGTGAGTCAGCTAGCGGGAGCACAGATACGCAGTATTTT TRBJ2-3 TRBV10-1 TRBD2 .
CASSYSVQGAMDGYTF TGTGCCAGCAGTTACTCTGTGCAGGGGGCCATGGATGGCTACACCTTC TRBJ1-2 TRBV6-5 TRBD1 once
CASGGEAAFF TGTGCTAGTGGTGGCGAGGCGGCTTTCTTT TRBJ1-1 TRBV12-5 . .
CASSLDRADTQYF TGTGCCAGCAGCTTAGATCGAGCGGATACGCAGTATTTT TRBJ2-3 TRBV11-3 . .
CASSLWGPSGMNTEAFF TGCGCCAGCAGCTTGTGGGGGCCCTCAGGAATGAACACTGAAGCTTTCTTT TRBJ1-1 TRBV5-1 . .
CASSFDSGANVLTF TGTGCCAGCAGCTTCGACTCTGGGGCCAACGTCCTGACTTTC TRBJ2-6 TRBV7-3 . .
CASSRGLESGKDNSPLHF TGTGCCAGTAGTAGGGGGCTCGAGTCAGGGAAGGATAATTCACCCCTCCACTTT TRBJ1-6 TRBV19 . .
CASSEKVTGLNYGYTF TGTGCCAGCAGTGAAAAAGTAACTGGACTTAACTATGGCTACACCTTC TRBJ1-2 TRBV6-1 . .
CASSLEQGGGYTF TGCGCCAGCAGCTTGGAACAGGGCGGTGGCTACACCTTC TRBJ1-2 TRBV5-1 . .
CASSPPDRGLSGYTF TGTGCCAGTAGTCCCCCGGACAGGGGGCTAAGTGGCTACACCTTC TRBJ1-2 TRBV19 TRBD1 .
CASSRGTGPNSGNTIYF TGTGCCAGCAGCCGCGGGACAGGCCCAAACTCTGGAAACACCATATATTTT TRBJ1-3 TRBV5-4 TRBD1 .
CASSNSNLNRGPYEQYF TGTGCCAGCAGTAATAGCAATCTTAACAGGGGCCCCTACGAGCAGTACTTC TRBJ2-7 TRBV25-1 TRBD1 .
CASNSGTYREKLFF TGTGCCTCGAACTCAGGGACGTATAGGGAAAAACTGTTTTTT TRBJ1-4 TRBV10-3 . .
CAISESGGGNQPQHF TGTGCCATCAGTGAAAGTGGTGGTGGCAATCAGCCCCAGCATTTT TRBJ1-5 TRBV10-3 . few
CASRLPSNHNLGYTF TGTGCCAGCAGACTACCGAGTAACCACAACTTAGGCTACACCTTC TRBJ1-2 TRBV7-9 . .
CASSLSAGYSNQPQHF TGCGCCAGCAGCTTGTCGGCAGGCTATAGCAATCAGCCCCAGCATTTT TRBJ1-5 TRBV5-1 . .
CASSPRNGRTGELFF TGTGCCAGCTCACCCCGTAACGGCCGTACGGGGGAGCTGTTTTTT TRBJ2-2 TRBV18 . .
CSVEFMGSGANVLTF TGCAGCGTTGAATTCATGGGCTCTGGGGCCAACGTCCTGACTTTC TRBJ2-6 TRBV29-1 . .
CASSLRPENEKLFF TGTGCCAGCAGCTTGAGACCGGAGAATGAAAAACTGTTTTTT TRBJ1-4 TRBV5-6 . .
CASSLRGTEAFF TGTGCCAGCAGCTTGCGGGGGACTGAAGCTTTCTTT TRBJ1-1 TRBV11-1 . .
CASSEVLRDSVGAFF TGTGCCAGCAGTGAAGTACTTCGGGACAGTGTGGGAGCTTTCTTT TRBJ1-1 TRBV6-1 TRBD1 .
CASSLGTEGNQPQHF TGTGCCAGCAGTTTGGGGACAGAGGGCAATCAGCCCCAGCATTTT TRBJ1-5 TRBV27 TRBD1 .